What follows are 15 T cell receptor beta chains derived from one specimen sequenced in a study of blood T cell repertoires in COVID-19. TCRdb's table, derived via immunoSEQ multiplex PCR, lists solely in-frame clones and lacks some. Among about 190,000 clones listed, about 75% were seen once. Sequencing was carried out using peripheral blood. The origin of the receptors is a woman aged 65 to 85 with acute or convalescent COVID-19.

This chain connects TRBV5-1 to TRBJ2-3; TRBD2 might be the D (6 bases). The CDR3 runs 14 residues. V lost 1 base to trimming and J lost 2 bases, with 8 bases between them. CDR1 SGHRS and CDR2 YFSETQ come from the germline V gene. For the CDR3, the DNA is TGCGCCAGCAGCTTGAGGACTACCACAGATACGCAGTATTTT. Its translation is CASSLRTTTDTQYF.

V is TRBV11-3 and J is TRBJ2-3, with 9 bases matching TRBD1. V lost 5 bases to trimming and J lost 4 bases; unmatched junction nucleotides: 10. The CDR3 has 16 residues. Germline V gene data show CDR1 as SGHNT and CDR2 as YENEEA. DNA of the CDR3: TGTGCCAGCAGCCAGGGACAGGGTATTATCGCAGATACGCAGTATTTT. The encoded protein is CASSQGQGIIADTQYF.

This chain joins TRBV29-1 and TRBJ2-2, with D tentatively TRBD2 (8 bases). V dropped 7 bases and J dropped 3 bases, with 15 bases sitting between them. The germline gives CDR1 SQVTM, CDR2 ANQGSEA. This CDR3 has 14 amino acids. The CDR3 region has the DNA TGCAGCGCAGGGGGACTAGGCGACACCGGGGAGCTGTTTTTT. This gives the protein CSAGGLGDTGELFF.

The rearrangement joins TRBV2 to TRBJ1-4, with D unclear. CDR3 length: 15 amino acids. V was clipped by 8 bases and J by 0 bases, with 13 bases between them. Germline loops: CDR1 SNHLY, CDR2 FYNNEI. CDR3 residues: CASGSTVATNEKLFF. DNA for the CDR3: TGTGCCAGCGGAAGCACAGTTGCAACTAATGAAAAACTGTTTTTT.

V is TRBV7-2 and J is TRBJ2-7, with TRBD2 as a possible D gene (5 bases). The CDR3 spans 13 residues. The V gene lost 0 bases and the J gene lost 2 bases, with 5 bases spanning the gap. Per germline, CDR1 SGHTA and CDR2 FQGNSA. The CDR3 DNA reads as TGTGCCAGCAGCTTAGCGGGAGCCTACGAGCAGTACTTC. It specifies CASSLAGAYEQYF.

CDR3 coding DNA: TGTGCCAGCAGCAGGGGACAGGGGTGCGAAAAACTGTTTTTT. This codes for CASSRGQGCEKLFF. The chain has TRBV21-1 and TRBJ1-4; the D segment call TRBD1 is taken from the table without a DNA check. TRBV21-1 is a pseudogene. This CDR3 has 14 residues.

V usage is TRBV29-1 and J usage is TRBJ2-3; TRBD2 agrees at 11 bases. V was pared by 4 bases and J by 2 bases, with 8 bases of the junction left unmatched. CDR1 is SQVTM and CDR2 is ANQGSEA in the germline V gene. This CDR3 contains 16 residues. The CDR3 region has the DNA TGCAGCGTTGGGGCCGGACTAGCGGGTAACACAGATACGCAGTATTTT. Its translation is CSVGAGLAGNTDTQYF.

The V call is TRBV19, the J call TRBJ1-5, with 7 bases lining up with TRBD1. The germline V gene encodes CDR1 LNHDA and CDR2 SQIVND (reference sequence). After removal of 3 bases from V and 1 base from J, the junction contained 3 bases not matched to a gene. The CDR3 loop spans 15 amino acids. The CDR3 spells CASSISGQSNQPQHF. Written as DNA, the CDR3 is TGTGCCAGTAGTATCTCGGGACAGAGCAATCAGCCCCAGCATTTT.

J is TRBJ1-6 and V is TRBV3-1 (or the pseudogene TRBV3-2); D is possibly TRBD1 (5 bases). The CDR3 is made up of 14 amino acids. Trimming shortened V by 4 bases and J by 2 bases, and 6 bases separated the two germline ends. Germline CDR1 reads LGHDT; CDR2 reads YNNKEL (reference sequence). The CDR3, as DNA: TGTGCCAGCAGCCTGACAGCCTATAATTCACCCCTCCACTTT. Its protein product is CASSLTAYNSPLHF.

The V gene is TRBV3-1 (or the pseudogene TRBV3-2), the J gene TRBJ2-5, with 14 positions matching TRBD2. V lost 4 bases and J lost 5; bases outside the gene matches: 3. This CDR3 has 15 residues. Germline V gives CDR1 LGHDT, CDR2 YNNKEL (reference sequence). The DNA of the CDR3 is TGTGCCAGCAGCCGATGGACTAGCGGGAGGGAGACCCAGTACTTC. This translates into CASSRWTSGRETQYF.

This clone was counted only a few times. The V gene is TRBV7-9, the J gene TRBJ2-1; D not resolved. The length of the CDR3 is 12 residues. Germline V gene lookup returns CDR1 SEHNR and CDR2 FQNEAQ (reference sequence). V lost 1 base to trimming and J lost 8 bases, with 6 bases between them. CDR3 residues: CASSLGPDEQFF. DNA for the CDR3: TGTGCCAGCAGCTTAGGTCCAGATGAGCAGTTCTTC.

V usage is TRBV19 and J usage is TRBJ2-5, with unresolved D. V lost 2 bases, J lost 5 bases, and 9 bases lay in between. Germline loops: CDR1 LNHDA, CDR2 SQIVND (reference sequence). This CDR3 comprises 13 residues. The CDR3 nucleotides read TGTGCCAGTAGTATATCTGGCAGGGAGACCCAGTACTTC. Protein sequence: CASSISGRETQYF. The variable domain in full, completed from reference TRBV19 and TRBJ2-5, reads DGGITQSPKYLFRKEGQNVTLSCEQNLNHDAMYWYRQDPGQGLRLIYYSQIVNDFQKGDIAEGYSVSREKKESFPLTVTSAQKNPTAFYLCASSISGRETQYFGPGTRLLVL.

V usage is TRBV9 and J usage is TRBJ2-5; 12 bases align to TRBD2. Germline CDR1 SGDLS, CDR2 YYNGEE. J lost 4 bases, V lost 0 bases, and 7 bases had no gene match. The CDR3 is 17 amino acids. CDR3 region: CASSVGAGTSGRETQYF. CDR3 DNA sequence: TGTGCCAGCAGCGTAGGAGCCGGGACTAGCGGGCGAGAGACCCAGTACTTC. Complete variable domain (other parts from reference TRBV9 and TRBJ2-5): DSGVTQTPKHLITATGQRVTLRCSPRSGDLSVYWYQQSLDQGLQFLIQYYNGEERAKGNILERFSAQQFPDLHSELNLSSLELGDSALYFCASSVGAGTSGRETQYFGPGTRLLVL.

Regarding this clone: The sample holds other DNA sequences that translate to the same CDR3. V usage is TRBV5-6 and J usage is TRBJ2-3, with D hard to call. From germline, CDR1 is SGHDT and CDR2 YYEEEE. Trimming took 2 bases from V and 9 from J, leaving 7 bases between them. The CDR3 totals 11 residues. The CDR3 spells CASSLQQTQYF. The CDR3 bases are TGTGCCAGCAGCTTACAGCAGACGCAGTATTTT.

The chain employs TRBV11-2 and TRBJ1-5; 10 bases are shared with TRBD1. This CDR3 spans 14 amino acids. Trimming cost V 6 bases and J 4 bases; bases outside gene matches: 3. Germline CDR1 SGHAT, CDR2 FQNNGV. The CDR3 sequence: CASSLGQGNQPQHF. Here the CDR3 DNA reads TGTGCCAGCAGTTTGGGACAGGGGAATCAGCCCCAGCATTTT.